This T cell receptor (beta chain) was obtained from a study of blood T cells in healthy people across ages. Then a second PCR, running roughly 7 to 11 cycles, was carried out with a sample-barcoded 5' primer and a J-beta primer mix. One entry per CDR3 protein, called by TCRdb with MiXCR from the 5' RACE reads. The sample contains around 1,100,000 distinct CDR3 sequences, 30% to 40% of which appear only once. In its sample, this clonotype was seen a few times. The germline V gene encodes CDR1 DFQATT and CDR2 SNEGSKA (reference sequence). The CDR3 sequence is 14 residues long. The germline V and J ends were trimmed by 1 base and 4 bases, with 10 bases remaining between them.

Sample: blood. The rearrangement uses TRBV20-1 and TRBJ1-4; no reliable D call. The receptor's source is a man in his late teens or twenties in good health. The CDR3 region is CSARVAGLNEKLFF. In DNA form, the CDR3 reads TGCAGTGCTAGAGTCGCAGGTCTTAATGAAAAACTGTTTTTT.